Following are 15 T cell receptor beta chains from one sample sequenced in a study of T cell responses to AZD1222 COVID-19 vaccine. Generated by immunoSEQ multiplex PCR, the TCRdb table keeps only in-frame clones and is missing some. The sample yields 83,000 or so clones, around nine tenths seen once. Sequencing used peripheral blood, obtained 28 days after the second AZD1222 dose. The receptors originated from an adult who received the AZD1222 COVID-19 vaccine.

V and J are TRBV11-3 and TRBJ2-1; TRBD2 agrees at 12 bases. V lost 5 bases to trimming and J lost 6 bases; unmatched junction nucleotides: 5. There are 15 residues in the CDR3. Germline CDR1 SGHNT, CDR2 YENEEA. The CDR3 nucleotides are TGTGCCAGCAGCGCCTCGACTAGCGGGAGCAATGAGCAGTTCTTC. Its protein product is CASSASTSGSNEQFF.

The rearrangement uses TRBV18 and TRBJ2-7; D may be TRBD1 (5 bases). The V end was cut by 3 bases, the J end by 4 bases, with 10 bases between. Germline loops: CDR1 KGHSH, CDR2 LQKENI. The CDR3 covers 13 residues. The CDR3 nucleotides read TGTGCCAGCTCACCCAGGGAAGAATACGAGCAGTACTTC. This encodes CASSPREEYEQYF.

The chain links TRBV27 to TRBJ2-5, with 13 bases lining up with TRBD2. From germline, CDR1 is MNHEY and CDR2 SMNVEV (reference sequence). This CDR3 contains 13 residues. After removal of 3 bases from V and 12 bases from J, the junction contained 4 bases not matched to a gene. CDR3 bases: TGTGCCAGCAGTTTGGGACTAGCGGGAAACAAGTACTTC. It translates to CASSLGLAGNKYF.

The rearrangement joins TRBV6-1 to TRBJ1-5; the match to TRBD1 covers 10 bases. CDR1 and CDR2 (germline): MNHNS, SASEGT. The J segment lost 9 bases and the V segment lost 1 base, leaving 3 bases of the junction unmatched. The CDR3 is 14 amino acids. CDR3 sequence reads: CASSEGTGGGPQHF. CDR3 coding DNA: TGTGCCAGCAGTGAAGGGACAGGGGGTGGGCCCCAGCATTTT.

The CDR3 sequence: CASSFSMNTEAFF. For the CDR3, the DNA is TGTGCCAGCAGCTTTTCAATGAACACTGAAGCTTTCTTT. The chain carries TRBV7-6 and TRBJ1-1, with D uncertain. Trimming left V 3 bases short and J 0 bases short, with 5 bases between. The CDR3 runs 13 residues. CDR1 and CDR2 (germline): SGHVS, FNYEAQ.

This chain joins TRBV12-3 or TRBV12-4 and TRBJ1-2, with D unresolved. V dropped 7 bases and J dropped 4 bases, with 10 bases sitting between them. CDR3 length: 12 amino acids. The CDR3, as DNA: TGTGCCAGCACTATGGCTCCCTATGGCTACACCTTC. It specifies CASTMAPYGYTF.

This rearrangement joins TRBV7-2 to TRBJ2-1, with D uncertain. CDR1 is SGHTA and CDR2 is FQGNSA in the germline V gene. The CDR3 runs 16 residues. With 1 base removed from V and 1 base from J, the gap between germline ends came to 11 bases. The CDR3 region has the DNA TGTGCCAGCAGCTTAGGTCTCCGAAGGTCCTACAATGAGCAGTTCTTC. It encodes CASSLGLRRSYNEQFF.

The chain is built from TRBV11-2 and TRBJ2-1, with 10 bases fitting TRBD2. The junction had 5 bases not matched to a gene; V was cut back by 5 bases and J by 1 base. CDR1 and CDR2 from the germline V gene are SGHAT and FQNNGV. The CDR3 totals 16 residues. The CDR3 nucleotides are TGTGCCAGCAGCCCCTCACTAGCGGGGTCCTACAATGAGCAGTTCTTC. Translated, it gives CASSPSLAGSYNEQFF.

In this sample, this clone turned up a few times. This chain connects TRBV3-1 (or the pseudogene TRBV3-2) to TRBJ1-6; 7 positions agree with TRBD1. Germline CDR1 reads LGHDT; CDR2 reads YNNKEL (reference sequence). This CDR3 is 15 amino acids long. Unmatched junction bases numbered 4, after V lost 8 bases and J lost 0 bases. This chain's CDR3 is CASGGQSSYNSPLHF. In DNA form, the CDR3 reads TGTGCCAGCGGGGGACAGAGCTCCTATAATTCACCCCTCCACTTT.

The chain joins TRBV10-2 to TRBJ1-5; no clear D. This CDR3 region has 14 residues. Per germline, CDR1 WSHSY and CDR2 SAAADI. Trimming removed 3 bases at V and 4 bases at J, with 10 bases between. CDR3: CASSESWENQPQHF. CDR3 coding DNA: TGCGCCAGCAGTGAATCCTGGGAAAATCAGCCCCAGCATTTT.

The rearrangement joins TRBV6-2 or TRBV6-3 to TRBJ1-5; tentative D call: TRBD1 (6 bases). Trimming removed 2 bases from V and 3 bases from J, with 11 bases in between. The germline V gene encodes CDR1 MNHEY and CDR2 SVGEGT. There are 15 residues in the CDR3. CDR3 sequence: CASSYAGGPNQPQHF. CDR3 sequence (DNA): TGTGCCAGCAGTTACGCGGGGGGCCCCAATCAGCCCCAGCATTTT.

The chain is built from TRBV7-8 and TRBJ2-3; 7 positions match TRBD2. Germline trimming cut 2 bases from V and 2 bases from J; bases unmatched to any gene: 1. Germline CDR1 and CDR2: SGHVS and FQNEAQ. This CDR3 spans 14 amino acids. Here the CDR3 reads CASSLLAATDTQYF. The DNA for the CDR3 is TGTGCCAGCAGCTTACTAGCGGCCACAGATACGCAGTATTTT.

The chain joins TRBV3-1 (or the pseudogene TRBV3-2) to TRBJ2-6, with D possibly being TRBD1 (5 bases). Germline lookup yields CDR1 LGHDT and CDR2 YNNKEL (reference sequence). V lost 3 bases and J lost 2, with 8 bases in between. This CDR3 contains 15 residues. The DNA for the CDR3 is TGTGCCAGCAGCCAGGCAGGGACTGGGGCCAACGTCCTGACTTTC. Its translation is CASSQAGTGANVLTF.

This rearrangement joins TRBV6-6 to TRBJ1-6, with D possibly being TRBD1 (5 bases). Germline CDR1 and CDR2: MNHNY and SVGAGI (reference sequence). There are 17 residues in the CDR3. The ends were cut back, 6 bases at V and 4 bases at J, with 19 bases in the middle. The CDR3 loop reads CASSRGQAGGYNSPLHF. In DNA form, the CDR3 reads TGTGCCAGCAGCCGAGGCCAGGCCGGGGGGTATAATTCACCCCTCCACTTT.

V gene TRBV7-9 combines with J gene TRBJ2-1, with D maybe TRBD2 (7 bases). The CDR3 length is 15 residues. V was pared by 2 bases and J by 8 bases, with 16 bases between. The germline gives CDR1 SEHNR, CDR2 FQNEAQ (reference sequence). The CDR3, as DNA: TGTGCCAGCAGCTTAAGGGGGGGGTCTGCGGATGAGCAGTTCTTC. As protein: CASSLRGGSADEQFF.